This is a list of T cell receptor beta chains from one sample in a study of PD-1 blockade in classical Hodgkin lymphoma. The method was immunoSEQ multiplex PCR; TCRdb's version includes in-frame clones alone and lacks a portion of them. In the table there are about 64,000 clones, about 89% of which are singletons. Specimen: peripheral blood mononuclear cells (PBMCs), collected before the fourth cycle of nivolumab. These receptors came from a human donor with classical Hodgkin lymphoma. Both conserved end residues are part of each CDR3. D genes are given only for firm matches. Clone sizes are given selectively: once, few, many, or a class where the clone is expanded.

clone size	D gene	V gene	J gene	CDR3 DNA	CDR3 protein
-	-	TRBV9	TRBJ2-7	TGTGCCAGCAGCCCAGGGAATCACGGATACGAGCAGTACTTC	CASSPGNHGYEQYF
-	-	TRBV21-1	TRBJ1-2	TGTGCCAGCAGCAAATCCCTGACAGGGGGCCACTATGGCTACACCTTC	CASSKSLTGGHYGYTF
-	-	TRBV27	TRBJ2-7	TGTGCCAGCAGTTTGGCTCAGGGACTGCCTTACGAGCAGTACTTC	CASSLAQGLPYEQYF
once	-	TRBV7-2	TRBJ1-3	TGTGCCAGCAGCTTAATCATCACAACTGGAAACACCATATATTTT	CASSLIITTGNTIYF
-	TRBD1	TRBV27	TRBJ1-2	TGTGCCAGCAGTGCGACAGGGTATAGTATTTATGGCTACACCTTC	CASSATGYSIYGYTF
-	-	TRBV6-1	TRBJ1-1	TGTGCCAGCTCCATACAACCCCGGGAGGCTTTCTTT	CASSIQPREAFF
-	TRBD1	TRBV7-9	TRBJ1-2	TGTGCCAGCAGCTGGAGGGACAGGCCTTATGGCTACACCTTC	CASSWRDRPYGYTF
-	-	TRBV12-5	TRBJ1-1	TGTGCTAGTGGTTTATGGGGGGAGAACACTGAAGCTTTCTTT	CASGLWGENTEAFF
-	TRBD2	TRBV5-5	TRBJ2-3	TGTGCCAGCAGCTTGGCCTGGGCTAGCGGGGCCTTGCCAGATACGCAGTATTTT	CASSLAWASGALPDTQYF
-	-	TRBV7-2	TRBJ1-2	TGTGCCAGCAGCTCGTCCGGGGACCCCTATGGCTACACCTTC	CASSSSGDPYGYTF
-	-	TRBV7-9	TRBJ1-3	TGTGCCAGCAGCTTCACCCTATCTGGAAACACCATATATTTT	CASSFTLSGNTIYF
-	-	TRBV15	TRBJ1-5	TGTGCCACCAGCAGAGATGCTTGGGACAACAATCAGCCCCAGCATTTT	CATSRDAWDNNQPQHF
-	TRBD2	TRBV7-8	TRBJ2-7	TGTGCCAGCAGCTTAGGGCTAGCGGGGTCCTACGAGCAGTACTTC	CASSLGLAGSYEQYF
-	-	TRBV2	TRBJ2-3	TGTGCCAGCGCCCGCTGGACCGAGTTGGGGACAGATACGCAGTATTTT	CASARWTELGTDTQYF
-	TRBD1	TRBV19	TRBJ1-5	TGTGCCAGTAGAGGCAGGGGGAGGGTCGACGTCATTCAGCCCCAGCATTTT	CASRGRGRVDVIQPQHF
-	-	TRBV6-1	TRBJ1-4	TGTGCCAGCAGTGAATCGGGGGGGCACGGTGAAAAACTGTTTTTT	CASSESGGHGEKLFF
-	-	TRBV2	TRBJ1-5	TGTGCCAGCAGGGGCCCGTCGGAGGGAGAGCCCCAGCATTTT	CASRGPSEGEPQHF
-	-	TRBV30	TRBJ2-6	TGTGCCTGTCTCCATACCCTCTCTGGGGCCAACGTCCTGACTTTC	CACLHTLSGANVLTF
-	-	TRBV6-5	TRBJ2-1	TGTGCCAGCAGTTACTTCGGGGCGGCTATCGGTGAGCAGTTCTTC	CASSYFGAAIGEQFF
-	TRBD2	TRBV6-6	TRBJ2-1	TGTGCCAGCACAGCTAGCGGGGGCCCTTACAATGAGCAGTTCTTC	CASTASGGPYNEQFF
-	-	TRBV14	TRBJ1-4	TGTGCCAGCAGCCTAAGTGGATGGAACGAAAAACTGTTTTTT	CASSLSGWNEKLFF
-	-	TRBV6-6	TRBJ2-1	TGTGCCAGCAGTTACTCGATGGGGGGGCGCAATGAGCAGTTCTTC	CASSYSMGGRNEQFF
once	TRBD2	TRBV27	TRBJ2-5	TGTGCCAGCAGCCTCCATAGCGGGGGGGCATCTGAGACCCAGTACTTC	CASSLHSGGASETQYF
-	TRBD2	TRBV30	TRBJ2-7	TGTGCCTGGAGTTGGCGGCGGGGGACGACCCAGCAGTACTTC	CAWSWRRGTTQQYF
-	-	TRBV7-9	TRBJ1-1	TGTGCCAGCAGCTTAGTAACAAACACTGAAGCTTTCTTT	CASSLVTNTEAFF
-	-	TRBV28	TRBJ1-2	TGTGCCAGCAGTTTGGAGGGACCCATATATGGCTACACCTTC	CASSLEGPIYGYTF
-	TRBD1	TRBV19	TRBJ2-5	TGTGCCAGTAGTTCGGACAGGACCTACCAAGAGACCCAGTACTTC	CASSSDRTYQETQYF
once	-	TRBV7-9	TRBJ2-7	TGTGCCAGCAGCTTAAGCAACGAGCAGTACTTC	CASSLSNEQYF
-	-	TRBV4-1	TRBJ1-2	TGCGCCAGCAGCCAAGATCGGCGGGTATATGGCTACACCTTC	CASSQDRRVYGYTF
-	TRBD1	TRBV18	TRBJ1-1	TGTGCCACCTCACTAGGGGGCGAACCTGAAGCTTTCTTT	CATSLGGEPEAFF
-	-	TRBV19	TRBJ2-3	TGTGCCAGTAGTATACTCCCCCCCCCAATCCAGGGATTTGGTGTGACAGATACGCAGTATTTT	CASSILPPPIQGFGVTDTQYF
-	TRBD2	TRBV7-8	TRBJ2-3	TGTGCCAGCAGCTTCGCCGGGACTAGCGGTTCAGATACGCAGTATTTT	CASSFAGTSGSDTQYF
-	-	TRBV19	TRBJ1-1	TGTGCCAGTAGTATTGACAGTTACACTGAAGCTTTCTTT	CASSIDSYTEAFF
-	TRBD1	TRBV27	TRBJ1-6	TGTGCCAGCGGGACGGGACAGGGGTTGGCACCCCTCCACTTT	CASGTGQGLAPLHF